Listed below are T cell receptor beta chains from one sample, sequenced in a study of T cell changes during pregnancy in multiple sclerosis. The method was immunoSEQ multiplex PCR; TCRdb's version includes in-frame clones alone and lacks a portion of them. The sample lists roughly 75,000 clones, approximately 92% occurring once. The sample was peripheral blood, taken in the third trimester of pregnancy. The source is a female donor in good health, enrolled as a control in a pregnancy study. Each CDR3 is given with its conserved first and last residue. The D gene is left open where the match is weak. The size of a clone is reported for some rows only, either as once, few or many, or as a class for expanded clones.

j_gene: TRBJ2-1; d_gene: NA; abundance: NA; v_gene: TRBV2; CDR3nt: TGTGCCAGCAGTGACACGGGGTTTGGGTACAATGAGCAGTTCTTC; CDR3aa: CASSDTGFGYNEQFF
j_gene: TRBJ1-5; d_gene: NA; abundance: once; v_gene: TRBV5-8; CDR3nt: TGTGCCAGCAGCCCCGCGACAGCGGGAGGGGATCAGCCCCAGCATTTT; CDR3aa: CASSPATAGGDQPQHF
j_gene: TRBJ2-1; d_gene: TRBD2; abundance: NA; v_gene: TRBV19; CDR3nt: TGTGCCAGTAGTATAGTGGCGGGGGGGTTCAATGAGCAGTTCTTC; CDR3aa: CASSIVAGGFNEQFF
j_gene: TRBJ2-7; d_gene: TRBD2; abundance: once; v_gene: TRBV9; CDR3nt: TGTGCCAGCAGCGTAGCGGGGGGGAGCTCCTACGAGCAGTACTTC; CDR3aa: CASSVAGGSSYEQYF
j_gene: TRBJ2-7; d_gene: NA; abundance: NA; v_gene: TRBV28; CDR3nt: TGTGCCAGCGGTGGGCCTGCAGGGGGAGGTCGGGACGAGCAGTACTTC; CDR3aa: CASGGPAGGGRDEQYF
j_gene: TRBJ1-1; d_gene: NA; abundance: NA; v_gene: TRBV6-5; CDR3nt: TGTGCCAGCAGTTTATGGGACATGAACACTGAAGCTTTCTTT; CDR3aa: CASSLWDMNTEAFF
j_gene: TRBJ2-7; d_gene: NA; abundance: NA; v_gene: TRBV9; CDR3nt: TGTGCCAGCAGCGTTAGCGGAGGGGCCTCCTACTTCTCCTACGAGCAGTACTTC; CDR3aa: CASSVSGGASYFSYEQYF
j_gene: TRBJ2-2; d_gene: TRBD2; abundance: NA; v_gene: TRBV11-1; CDR3nt: TGTGCCAGCAGCGGGGGACTAGCGGGGATGAGAAACACCGGGGAGCTGTTTTTT; CDR3aa: CASSGGLAGMRNTGELFF
j_gene: TRBJ2-1; d_gene: NA; abundance: NA; v_gene: TRBV5-1; CDR3nt: TGCGCCAGCAGCTTGGAATCCGGGGGAAGACCAAGGGGCAATGAGCAGTTCTTC; CDR3aa: CASSLESGGRPRGNEQFF
j_gene: TRBJ1-5; d_gene: TRBD1; abundance: NA; v_gene: TRBV6-1; CDR3nt: TGTGCCAGCAGGGGGACAGGCCACAATCAGCCCCAGCATTTT; CDR3aa: CASRGTGHNQPQHF
j_gene: TRBJ2-7; d_gene: TRBD1; abundance: NA; v_gene: TRBV6-6; CDR3nt: TGTGCCAGCAGTTACTCGGGACAGGGGGCGCAAGAGCAGTACTTC; CDR3aa: CASSYSGQGAQEQYF
j_gene: TRBJ2-1; d_gene: NA; abundance: NA; v_gene: TRBV11-2; CDR3nt: TGTGCCAGCAGCTTAGATCTCGGAGATGAGCAGTTCTTC; CDR3aa: CASSLDLGDEQFF
j_gene: TRBJ2-7; d_gene: TRBD2; abundance: once; v_gene: TRBV7-9; CDR3nt: TGTGCCAGCAGACCCGGGACTAGCGGGAGCCCCTCCAGGAACGAGCAGTACTTC; CDR3aa: CASRPGTSGSPSRNEQYF
j_gene: TRBJ1-3; d_gene: TRBD1; abundance: once; v_gene: TRBV19; CDR3nt: TGTGCCAGTAGTTTTGGACAGGGGACACCGTGGAACACCATATATTTT; CDR3aa: CASSFGQGTPWNTIYF
j_gene: TRBJ2-1; d_gene: TRBD2; abundance: once; v_gene: TRBV5-4; CDR3nt: TGTGCCAGCAGACAAACTAGCGGCGCTTCCTACAATGAGCAGTTCTTC; CDR3aa: CASRQTSGASYNEQFF
j_gene: TRBJ2-5; d_gene: TRBD2; abundance: NA; v_gene: TRBV9; CDR3nt: TGTGCCAGCAGCGTATGGAGTAGCGGGGCTCAAGAGACCCAGTACTTC; CDR3aa: CASSVWSSGAQETQYF
j_gene: TRBJ1-1; d_gene: NA; abundance: once; v_gene: TRBV6-4; CDR3nt: TGTGCCAGCAGTGACTCGACGGTGGCGGTAGAAGCTTTCTTT; CDR3aa: CASSDSTVAVEAFF
j_gene: TRBJ2-1; d_gene: NA; abundance: few; v_gene: TRBV6-1; CDR3nt: TGTGCCAGCAGGGCGTTGGCAGGGTACAATGAGCAGTTCTTC; CDR3aa: CASRALAGYNEQFF
j_gene: TRBJ2-7; d_gene: TRBD1; abundance: NA; v_gene: TRBV6-5; CDR3nt: TGTGCCAGCAGTTCCGGGACAGGGTACCCCTACGAGCAGTACTTC; CDR3aa: CASSSGTGYPYEQYF
j_gene: TRBJ2-7; d_gene: NA; abundance: NA; v_gene: TRBV2; CDR3nt: TGTGCCAGCACGGGGGATTCCTACGAGCAGTACTTC; CDR3aa: CASTGDSYEQYF
j_gene: TRBJ2-3; d_gene: TRBD2; abundance: NA; v_gene: TRBV7-9; CDR3nt: TGTGCCAGCAGCTCTAGCGGGAGGGCCCGAGATACGCAGTATTTT; CDR3aa: CASSSSGRARDTQYF
j_gene: TRBJ1-4; d_gene: TRBD1; abundance: once; v_gene: TRBV7-9; CDR3nt: TGTGCCAGCAGCACCCGACAGGGGGCCCCTAATGAAAAACTGTTTTTT; CDR3aa: CASSTRQGAPNEKLFF
j_gene: TRBJ2-1; d_gene: NA; abundance: NA; v_gene: TRBV4-1; CDR3nt: TGCGCCAGCAGCCCCGCGACACTTTACAATGAGCAGTTCTTC; CDR3aa: CASSPATLYNEQFF
j_gene: TRBJ2-2; d_gene: NA; abundance: few; v_gene: TRBV6-4; CDR3nt: TGTGCCAGCAGTGACAGGGCTAGCAGCGGGGAGCTGTTTTTT; CDR3aa: CASSDRASSGELFF
j_gene: TRBJ1-5; d_gene: NA; abundance: NA; v_gene: TRBV6-5; CDR3nt: TGTGCCAGCAGGGGGGGGGCGAGGCAGCCCCAGCATTTT; CDR3aa: CASRGGARQPQHF
j_gene: TRBJ2-7; d_gene: TRBD1; abundance: NA; v_gene: TRBV4-1; CDR3nt: TGCGCCAGCAGCCAACGGGACAGAGCCTACGAGCAGTACTTC; CDR3aa: CASSQRDRAYEQYF
j_gene: TRBJ2-2; d_gene: TRBD2; abundance: NA; v_gene: TRBV28; CDR3nt: TGTGCCAGCAGTCCTAGCGGGAGGGCCGGGGAGCTGTTTTTT; CDR3aa: CASSPSGRAGELFF
j_gene: TRBJ1-4; d_gene: NA; abundance: once; v_gene: TRBV5-1; CDR3nt: TGCGCCAGCAGCTTGGGGACTGAGAAGAATGAAAAACTGTTTTTT; CDR3aa: CASSLGTEKNEKLFF
j_gene: TRBJ2-1; d_gene: NA; abundance: NA; v_gene: TRBV9; CDR3nt: TGTGCCAGCAGCGTAGCACTTAGCTCCTACAATGAGCAGTTCTTC; CDR3aa: CASSVALSSYNEQFF
j_gene: TRBJ2-1; d_gene: NA; abundance: NA; v_gene: TRBV5-6; CDR3nt: TGTGCCAGCAGCCTAAGATCACCCCAGGGTGTCAGTGAGCAGTTCTTC; CDR3aa: CASSLRSPQGVSEQFF
j_gene: TRBJ2-3; d_gene: TRBD2; abundance: NA; v_gene: TRBV9; CDR3nt: TGTGCCAGCAGCGTAGACGGGGGGGCGTGGGATACGCAGTATTTT; CDR3aa: CASSVDGGAWDTQYF
j_gene: TRBJ1-1; d_gene: TRBD1; abundance: NA; v_gene: TRBV7-2; CDR3nt: TGTGCCAGCAGCTTTCACAGGGGACTCATGAACACTGAAGCTTTCTTT; CDR3aa: CASSFHRGLMNTEAFF
j_gene: TRBJ1-4; d_gene: TRBD1; abundance: NA; v_gene: TRBV29-1; CDR3nt: TGCAGCGTTGCAGGGGGCGAGTTTGGTAATGAAAAACTGTTTTTT; CDR3aa: CSVAGGEFGNEKLFF
j_gene: TRBJ2-5; d_gene: NA; abundance: NA; v_gene: TRBV5-4; CDR3nt: TGTGCCAGCAGCTCCCAGGCCCCCGGGGTCCGGGAGACCCAGTACTTC; CDR3aa: CASSSQAPGVRETQYF
j_gene: TRBJ1-1; d_gene: TRBD1; abundance: once; v_gene: TRBV2; CDR3nt: TGTGCCAGCAGTGAACAGGGGGCAAGGGACACTGAAGCTTTCTTT; CDR3aa: CASSEQGARDTEAFF
j_gene: TRBJ2-1; d_gene: TRBD1; abundance: NA; v_gene: TRBV7-3; CDR3nt: TGTGCCAGCAGCCCCGAGGGGGCGTTCGTGAATGAGCAGTTCTTC; CDR3aa: CASSPEGAFVNEQFF
j_gene: TRBJ2-4; d_gene: NA; abundance: once; v_gene: TRBV7-9; CDR3nt: TGTGCCAGCAGCCTAACTGGGGCTAGCGAACATTTAAACATTCAGTACTTC; CDR3aa: CASSLTGASEHLNIQYF
j_gene: TRBJ2-5; d_gene: NA; abundance: few; v_gene: TRBV28; CDR3nt: TGTGCCAGCAGTGTGAGAGAGACCCAGTACTTC; CDR3aa: CASSVRETQYF
j_gene: TRBJ2-2; d_gene: NA; abundance: NA; v_gene: TRBV7-9; CDR3nt: TGTGCCAGCAGCTTGCTCGGCGGAACGAACACCGGGGAGCTGTTTTTT; CDR3aa: CASSLLGGTNTGELFF
j_gene: TRBJ2-7; d_gene: TRBD1; abundance: NA; v_gene: TRBV11-3; CDR3nt: TGTGCCAGCAGCTTAGTCCCCCAGGGGGACTACGAGCAGTACTTC; CDR3aa: CASSLVPQGDYEQYF
j_gene: TRBJ2-5; d_gene: TRBD1; abundance: NA; v_gene: TRBV7-9; CDR3nt: TGTGCCAGCAGCTTGGCTGGACAGGGCCAAGAGACCCAGTACTTC; CDR3aa: CASSLAGQGQETQYF
j_gene: TRBJ1-2; d_gene: TRBD1; abundance: NA; v_gene: TRBV7-2; CDR3nt: TGTGCCAGCAGCTCAAGCCCAGGGACAGCTCTCTATGGCTACACCTTC; CDR3aa: CASSSSPGTALYGYTF
j_gene: TRBJ2-7; d_gene: TRBD1; abundance: NA; v_gene: TRBV5-1; CDR3nt: TGCGCCAGCAGCCCCGGGACAGGGGAGCGAGGGGAGCAGTACTTC; CDR3aa: CASSPGTGERGEQYF